These T cell receptor beta chains were read from a single sample in a study of T-cell reconstitution after alpha-beta-depleted transplantation in children. TCRdb recomputed calls from the PCR reads with MiXCR, one row per CDR3 protein. Of about 610,000 distinct CDR3 sequences in the sample, about 10% are singletons; the top ten hold about 4%. The sequencing here drew on PBMCs from the stem cell graft donor, taken from the stem cell graft. These receptors were collected from a human donor who donated a stem cell graft to a child with acute myeloid leukemia. Each CDR3 is given with its conserved first and last residue. The D gene is left open where the match is weak. Clone size is shown for a subset of rows, as once, few, many or a class of expanded clone.

TGCAGTGCATATCTTGTAGGGACCAGCAACAATGAGCAGTTCTTC	CSAYLVGTSNNEQFF	NA	TRBV20-1	TRBJ2-1	NA
TGTGCCACCAGTCTGGGCATGGGCAATCAGCCCCAGCATTTT	CATSLGMGNQPQHF	few	TRBV24-1	TRBJ1-5	NA
TGTGCCAGCAGTGGATGGGACGGCTACAATGAGCAGTTCTTC	CASSGWDGYNEQFF	many	TRBV6-1	TRBJ2-1	NA
TGTGCCACCTCGGGCTGGGGGGGAGGAGAAACAGATACGCAGTATTTT	CATSGWGGGETDTQYF	NA	TRBV10-3	TRBJ2-3	TRBD2
TGTGCCAGCAGTACCCCCGGGACAGGGGATCAGCCCCAGCATTTT	CASSTPGTGDQPQHF	NA	TRBV28	TRBJ1-5	TRBD1
TGTGCCACCGGACTAGCGGGGCAAGAGACCCAGTACTTC	CATGLAGQETQYF	many	TRBV10-3	TRBJ2-5	TRBD2
TGCAGTGCTAGAGTTATAGGGGAGGCACCATTC	CSARVIGEAPF	few	TRBV20-1	TRBJ2-1	NA
TGTGCCAGCAGCGGGGGACTAGCGGGCCCCTACGAGCAGTACTTC	CASSGGLAGPYEQYF	few	TRBV9	TRBJ2-7	TRBD2
TGTGCCAGCAGTTTAGGGACAGGGGTTGTTCAGCCCCAGCATTTT	CASSLGTGVVQPQHF	many	TRBV28	TRBJ1-5	TRBD1
TGTGCCAGCAGCAAACAGATACTAGCGGGAGAGGTTCAGGGATACTTC	CASSKQILAGEVQGYF	many	TRBV7-2	TRBJ2-7	TRBD2
TGTGCCAGCAGTTCCCCAGGAGGGCTCACAGATACGCAGTATTTT	CASSSPGGLTDTQYF	NA	TRBV12-3/TRBV12-4	TRBJ2-3	NA
TGTGCCAGCACCAACGAGGGGGGGATCACAGATACGCAGTATTTT	CASTNEGGITDTQYF	NA	TRBV12-3/TRBV12-4	TRBJ2-3	NA
TGTGCCAGCAGCCTCGAAGTAGGGGGATGGCAAGAGACCCAGTACTTC	CASSLEVGGWQETQYF	NA	TRBV11-2	TRBJ2-5	NA
TGTGCCACCAGTACCACATCCGCCAGGCGGTCACAGAACTCCTACAATGAGCAGTTCTTC	CATSTTSARRSQNSYNEQFF	few	TRBV24-1	TRBJ2-1	NA
TGTGCCAGCAGTTACGGGAGGGTCCGGGCCTACGAGCAGTACTTC	CASSYGRVRAYEQYF	NA	TRBV6-5	TRBJ2-7	TRBD2
TGTGCCAGCAGCTTCAGGGGAGGGGAATCCTACGAGCAGTACTTC	CASSFRGGESYEQYF	few	TRBV7-2	TRBJ2-7	NA
TGTGCCAGCGCGCGGGGGGCATTGAACACTGAAGCTTTCTTT	CASARGALNTEAFF	NA	TRBV12-3/TRBV12-4	TRBJ1-1	NA
TGTGCCAGCACCCCTTCAGGGAGGGACGGGACCCAGTACTTC	CASTPSGRDGTQYF	many	TRBV12-3/TRBV12-4	TRBJ2-5	TRBD2
TGTGCCAGCAGTGACCAGGGGGCAAATTCACCCCTCCACTTT	CASSDQGANSPLHF	NA	TRBV2	TRBJ1-6	TRBD1
TGTGCCAGTAACCTAGCGGGAGGGCTTCGGGAGACCCAGTACTTC	CASNLAGGLRETQYF	few	TRBV27	TRBJ2-5	TRBD2
TGCAGTGCCTGGACAGGGGGCGCGGGAGAGACCCAGTACTTC	CSAWTGGAGETQYF	NA	TRBV20-1	TRBJ2-5	TRBD1
TGCGCCAGCAGCTTGGAGTCCCCTGGACTAGCGGGAGCAGCAGATACGCAGTATTTT	CASSLESPGLAGAADTQYF	many	TRBV5-1	TRBJ2-3	TRBD2
TGCAGTGCTAGACTCCCGACAGGTAGGCGCGAAGCTTTCTTT	CSARLPTGRREAFF	NA	TRBV20-1	TRBJ1-1	NA
TGCAGTGCTAGAAGTGACATTTATAGCAATCAGCCCCAGCATTTT	CSARSDIYSNQPQHF	many	TRBV20-1	TRBJ1-5	NA
TGCAGCGTCTTCAGACTAGACTACAATGAGCAGTTCTTC	CSVFRLDYNEQFF	NA	TRBV29-1	TRBJ2-1	NA
TGTGCCAGCAGACCACAGGTTTTGAACACTGAAGCTTTCTTT	CASRPQVLNTEAFF	few	TRBV28	TRBJ1-1	NA
TGTGCCAGCAGTCTCAGAGTTGAAGCTTTCTTT	CASSLRVEAFF	many	TRBV12-3/TRBV12-4	TRBJ1-1	NA
TGTGCCAGCAGCTTGGGACTACGATTGGCCGAGCAGTACTTC	CASSLGLRLAEQYF	few	TRBV11-2	TRBJ2-7	TRBD2
TGTGCCAGCAGAGCTCCGGGACAGCGTTGGTGGGAGCAGTACTTC	CASRAPGQRWWEQYF	NA	TRBV27	TRBJ2-7	TRBD1
TGTGCCAGCACCGTCGACGGAGGGCCCTACGAGCAGTACTTC	CASTVDGGPYEQYF	NA	TRBV6-2/TRBV6-3	TRBJ2-7	NA
TGCAGCGTTGCTCGAGGGCAAGAGACCCAGTACTTC	CSVARGQETQYF	NA	TRBV29-1	TRBJ2-5	NA
TGTGCCATCAGTGGTGACAGGGGTAACACTGAAGCTTTCTTT	CAISGDRGNTEAFF	NA	TRBV10-3	TRBJ1-1	TRBD1
TGTGCCAGCAGCCAAGGAGCTGCGGCGAATTCACCCCTCCACTTT	CASSQGAAANSPLHF	many	TRBV14	TRBJ1-6	NA
TGTGCCAGCAGCCTAAGGACAGGGGCGGGCGGGGAGCTGTTTTTT	CASSLRTGAGGELFF	NA	TRBV7-8	TRBJ2-2	TRBD1
TGTGCCAGCAGCTTAAACACAGCTAACTATGGCTACACCTTC	CASSLNTANYGYTF	NA	TRBV7-9	TRBJ1-2	NA
TGCAGTGCTAGGCCCCTAGCGGGAGTGGACCAGTACTTC	CSARPLAGVDQYF	NA	TRBV20-1	TRBJ2-5	TRBD2
TGTGCCAGCAGTCTTCCCCCGGGACAGGGGATGGGGTCCTACGAGCAGTACTTC	CASSLPPGQGMGSYEQYF	few	TRBV28	TRBJ2-7	TRBD1